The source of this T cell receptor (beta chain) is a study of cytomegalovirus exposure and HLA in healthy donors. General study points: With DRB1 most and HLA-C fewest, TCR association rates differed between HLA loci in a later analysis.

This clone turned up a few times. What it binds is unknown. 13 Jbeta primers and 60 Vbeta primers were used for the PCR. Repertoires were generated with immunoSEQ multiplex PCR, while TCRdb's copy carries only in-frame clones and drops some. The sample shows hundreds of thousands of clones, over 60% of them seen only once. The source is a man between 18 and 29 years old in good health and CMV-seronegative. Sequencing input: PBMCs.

CDR3 sequence: CASRARQPANTGELFF. CDR3 sequence (DNA): TGTGCCAGCAGAGCTCGACAACCCGCGAACACCGGGGAGCTGTTTTTT. The chain links TRBV27 to TRBJ2-2, with D unclear. V lost 6 bases to trimming and J lost 0 bases, with 14 bases between them. The CDR3 covers 16 residues. CDR1 MNHEY and CDR2 SMNVEV come from the germline V gene (reference sequence).